The 17 T cell receptor beta chains given below trace back to one sample, sequenced in a study of blood T cell dynamics during melanoma immunotherapy. Produced via immunoSEQ multiplex PCR; TCRdb's table is partial and in-frame only. The sample includes about 10,000 clones, approximately 90% of them seen just once. Indicated time point: week 3, after first cycle of checkpoint inhibitor. The source was blood, collected from a patient treated with checkpoint blockade. These receptors were taken from a human donor with melanoma.

The J gene is TRBJ1-2, the V gene TRBV2; D possibly corresponds to TRBD1 (5 bases). V lost 6 bases and J lost 1, with 12 bases in between. The CDR3 contains 14 residues. CDR1 and CDR2 from the germline V gene are SNHLY and FYNNEI. This CDR3 reads CASRTVGINYGYTF. CDR3 nucleotides: TGTGCCAGCAGGACAGTGGGGATTAACTATGGCTACACCTTC.

The chain couples TRBV7-9 to TRBJ2-7; D may match TRBD1 or TRBD2 (5 bases each). CDR3 length: 14 residues. The V gene's germline CDR1 is SEHNR and CDR2 FQNEAQ (reference sequence). Trimming cost V 1 base and J 3 bases, with 10 bases left between them. CDR3 loop: CASSLVLGDYEQYF. The CDR3 nucleotides are TGTGCCAGCAGCTTAGTCTTGGGGGACTACGAGCAGTACTTC.

The V gene is TRBV4-1, the J gene TRBJ1-4, with D tentatively TRBD1 (5 bases). Trimming removed 0 bases at V and 0 bases at J, with 23 bases between. This CDR3 comprises 21 residues. Germline CDR1 and CDR2: MGHRA and YSYEKL. The CDR3 loop reads CASSQEGGAGETKPTNEKLFF. In DNA form, the CDR3 reads TGCGCCAGCAGCCAAGAAGGTGGGGCGGGGGAGACTAAACCAACTAATGAAAAACTGTTTTTT.

This clone was detected once. CDR3 sequence reads: CASRRQGKSYGYTF. As DNA, the CDR3 is TGTGCCAGCAGACGACAGGGGAAGAGCTATGGCTACACCTTC. The chain carries TRBV7-2 and TRBJ1-2, with TRBD1 matching over 8 bases. The V segment lost 6 bases and the J segment 4 bases; nucleotides outside the gene matches: 7. CDR1 SGHTA and CDR2 FQGNSA come from the germline V gene. The CDR3 sequence is 14 residues long. Looking up the rest from reference TRBV7-2 and TRBJ1-2 gives the full variable domain: GAGVSQSPSNKVTEKGKDVELRCDPISGHTALYWYRQSLGQGLEFLIYFQGNSAPDKSGLPSDRFSAERTGGSVSTLTIQRTQQEDSAVYLCASRRQGKSYGYTFGSGTRLTVV.

This clone was counted a single time. V and J are TRBV2 and TRBJ1-4; D is ambiguous. V was trimmed by 4 bases and J by 4 bases, leaving 16 bases between them. Germline V gene data show CDR1 as SNHLY and CDR2 as FYNNEI. This CDR3 comprises 16 residues. The CDR3 is CASSVGGSGFNEKLFF. Here the CDR3 DNA reads TGTGCCAGCAGTGTCGGAGGCAGTGGGTTTAATGAAAAACTGTTTTTT.

Only a few counts were recorded for this clone. The chain couples TRBV2 to TRBJ1-5; tentatively, D is TRBD1 (5 bases). V lost 5 bases and J lost 3, with 11 bases in between. CDR3 length equals 14 residues. The germline gives CDR1 SNHLY, CDR2 FYNNEI. CDR3 in DNA: TGTGCCAGCAGTCGGGACGGTATCAATCAGCCCCAGCATTTT. Translation gives CASSRDGINQPQHF.

The chain recombines TRBV30 with TRBJ1-1; D call uncertain. The germline V and J ends were trimmed by 2 bases and 4 bases, with 20 bases remaining between them. Per germline, CDR1 GTSNPN and CDR2 SVGIG (reference sequence). CDR3 length: 16 residues. CDR3 nucleotide sequence: TGTGCCTGGAGTATGATGAGGTATGTGGGAGCCACTGAAGCTTTCTTT. Its translation is CAWSMMRYVGATEAFF.

The chain joins TRBV25-1 to TRBJ2-1; 8 bases line up with TRBD1. Germline V gene sequence: CDR1 MGHDK, CDR2 SYGVNS. V trimming: 5 bases; J trimming: 3 bases; junction bases outside the gene matches: 6. This CDR3 has 15 amino acids. CDR3 DNA sequence: TGTGCCAGCAGTATCGGGACAGGCGACTACAATGAGCAGTTCTTC. Its protein product is CASSIGTGDYNEQFF.

The V gene is TRBV6-1, the J gene TRBJ2-5, with no clear D. V was cut by 5 bases and J by 1 base, with 2 bases left in between. The CDR3 runs to 11 residues. In germline, CDR1 is MNHNS, CDR2 SASEGT. The chain's CDR3 is CASSPQETQYF. The CDR3 DNA is TGTGCCAGCAGTCCCCAAGAGACCCAGTACTTC.

The chain is built from TRBV5-4 and TRBJ2-7; 7 nucleotides match TRBD2. Germline CDR1 is SGHNT and CDR2 is YYREEE (reference sequence). With 4 bases clipped from V and 3 bases from J, the junction kept 10 bases outside the gene matches. The CDR3 runs to 15 residues. CDR3 nucleotides: TGTGCCAGCAGCGGGGGGGAGAACCAGAACTACGAGCAGTACTTC. Encoded protein: CASSGGENQNYEQYF.

This clone was observed once. The gene calls are TRBV2 and TRBJ2-3, with 8 bases matching TRBD1. The germline CDR1 and CDR2 sequences are SNHLY and FYNNEI. CDR3 length: 18 residues. Trimming at V came to 0 bases and at J to 3 bases, leaving 11 bases not matched to a gene. CDR3 amino acids: CASSEALSGTGITDTQYF. The CDR3 coding sequence is TGTGCCAGCAGTGAAGCGCTCTCTGGGACAGGTATAACAGATACGCAGTATTTT.

The chain is built from TRBV5-4 and TRBJ2-1, with 9 positions matching TRBD2. V shed 5 bases and J 8 bases; nucleotides not matched to a gene: 11. The germline CDR1 and CDR2 sequences are SGHNT and YYREEE (reference sequence). The CDR3 contains 15 residues. Here the CDR3 DNA reads TGTGCCAGCAGTCCCAGCGGGAGGCCCGGGGATGAGCAGTTCTTC. Translated, it gives CASSPSGRPGDEQFF. Variable domain in full (rest from reference TRBV5-4 and TRBJ2-1): ETGVTQSPTHLIKTRGQQVTLRCSSQSGHNTVSWYQQALGQGPQFIFQYYREEENGRGNFPPRFSGLQFPNYSSELNVNALELDDSALYLCASSPSGRPGDEQFFGPGTRLTVL.

V and J are TRBV5-1 and TRBJ2-1; TRBD2 agrees at 13 bases. The CDR3 covers 15 residues. Germline CDR1 SGHRS, CDR2 YFSETQ. V lost 6 bases and J lost 9; bases outside the gene matches: 9. CDR3 in amino acids: CASKLGLAGASEQFF. The CDR3 bases are TGCGCCAGCAAGCTTGGACTAGCGGGAGCTAGTGAGCAGTTCTTC.

The rearrangement uses TRBV19 and TRBJ1-5, with D possibly matching TRBD1 (5 bases). CDR3 length equals 14 residues. V lost 6 bases and J lost 8, with 17 bases in between. Germline-derived CDR1 and CDR2 are LNHDA and SQIVND (reference sequence). This chain's CDR3 is CASRPIGAVEPQHF. The CDR3 nucleotides are TGTGCCAGTAGGCCCATCGGGGCGGTGGAGCCCCAGCATTTT.

The V call is TRBV7-9, the J call TRBJ2-2; no definite D call. Trimming shortened V by 5 bases and J by 6 bases, and 4 bases separated the two germline ends. The CDR3 extends over 11 amino acids. Germline V CDR1 and CDR2: SEHNR, FQNEAQ (reference sequence). This CDR3 reads CASSPPGELFF. The CDR3 DNA reads TGTGCCAGCAGCCCCCCCGGGGAGCTGTTTTTT.

This sequence joins TRBV5-1 and TRBJ2-3; 7 nucleotides align to TRBD2. The CDR3 loop spans 15 amino acids. Germline V gene data show CDR1 as SGHRS and CDR2 as YFSETQ. The V gene end was trimmed by 1 base and the J gene end by 3 bases; junction bases not matched to a gene: 5. The CDR3 region is CASSLSSSGTDTQYF. CDR3 DNA sequence: TGCGCCAGCAGCTTGAGCTCTAGCGGAACAGATACGCAGTATTTT.

This chain connects TRBV11-2 to TRBJ2-3; possible D gene TRBD2, 6 bases. V lost 1 base and J 4 bases, leaving 12 bases between the germline ends. The CDR3 spans 15 residues. CDR1 is SGHAT and CDR2 is FQNNGV in the germline V gene. This chain's CDR3 is CASSLGDSRADTQYF. CDR3 sequence (DNA): TGTGCCAGCAGCTTAGGGGACTCTCGGGCAGATACGCAGTATTTT.